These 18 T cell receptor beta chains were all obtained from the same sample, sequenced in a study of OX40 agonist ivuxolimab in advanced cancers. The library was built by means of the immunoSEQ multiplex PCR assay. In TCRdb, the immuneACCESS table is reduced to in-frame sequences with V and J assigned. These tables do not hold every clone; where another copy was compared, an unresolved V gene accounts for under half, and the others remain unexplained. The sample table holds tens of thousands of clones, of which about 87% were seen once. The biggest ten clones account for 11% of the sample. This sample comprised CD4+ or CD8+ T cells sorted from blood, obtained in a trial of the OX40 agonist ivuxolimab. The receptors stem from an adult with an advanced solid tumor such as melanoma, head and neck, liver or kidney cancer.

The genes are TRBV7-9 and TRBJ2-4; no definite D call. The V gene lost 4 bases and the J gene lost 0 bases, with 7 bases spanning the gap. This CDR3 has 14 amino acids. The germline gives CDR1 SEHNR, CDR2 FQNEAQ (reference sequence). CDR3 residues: CASSSILAKNIQYF. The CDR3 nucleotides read TGTGCCAGCAGCTCGATTTTAGCCAAAAACATTCAGTACTTC.

The CDR3: CATPIPNTGELFF. The CDR3 coding sequence is TGCGCCACCCCGATCCCGAACACCGGGGAGCTGTTTTTT. J is TRBJ2-2 and V is TRBV10-2; D gene ambiguous. Per germline, CDR1 WSHSY and CDR2 SAAADI. The CDR3 spans 13 residues. The V end lost 10 bases, the J end lost 0 bases, and 9 bases lay between the germline ends.

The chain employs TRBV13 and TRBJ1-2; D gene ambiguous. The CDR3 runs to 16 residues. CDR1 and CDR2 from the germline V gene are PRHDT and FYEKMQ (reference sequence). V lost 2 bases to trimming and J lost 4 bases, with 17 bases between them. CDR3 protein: CASSLWKATLAYGYTF. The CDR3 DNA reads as TGTGCCAGCAGCTTATGGAAGGCGACTCTTGCCTATGGCTACACCTTC.

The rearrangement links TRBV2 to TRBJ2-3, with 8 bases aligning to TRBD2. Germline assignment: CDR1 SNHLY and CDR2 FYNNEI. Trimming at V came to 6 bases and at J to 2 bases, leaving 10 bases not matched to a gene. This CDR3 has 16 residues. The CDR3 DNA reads TGTGCCAGCAGCCGCTCTCTAGCGGGCCTCACAGATACGCAGTATTTT. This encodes CASSRSLAGLTDTQYF.

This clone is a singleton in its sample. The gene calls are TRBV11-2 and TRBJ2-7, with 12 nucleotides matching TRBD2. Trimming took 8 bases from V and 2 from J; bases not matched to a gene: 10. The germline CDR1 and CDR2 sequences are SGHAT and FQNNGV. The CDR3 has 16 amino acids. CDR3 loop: CASGLTSGSSTYEQYF. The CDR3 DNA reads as TGTGCCAGCGGCCTGACTAGCGGGAGCTCAACCTACGAGCAGTACTTC.

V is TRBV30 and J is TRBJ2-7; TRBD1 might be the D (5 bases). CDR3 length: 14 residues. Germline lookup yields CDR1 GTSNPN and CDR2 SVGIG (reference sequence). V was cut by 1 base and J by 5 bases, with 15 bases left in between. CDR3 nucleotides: TGTGCCTGGAGTGCCCGACAATCAGGGCACGAGCAGTACTTC. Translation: CAWSARQSGHEQYF.

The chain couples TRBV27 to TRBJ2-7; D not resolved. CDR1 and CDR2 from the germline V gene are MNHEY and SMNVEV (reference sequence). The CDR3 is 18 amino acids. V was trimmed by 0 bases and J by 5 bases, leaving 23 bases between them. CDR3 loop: CASSLSFSWAGFGNEQYF. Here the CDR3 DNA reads TGTGCCAGCAGTTTATCGTTCAGTTGGGCAGGTTTTGGGAACGAGCAGTACTTC.

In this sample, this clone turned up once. The CDR3 nucleotides are TGTGCCAGCAGCTTACCAGGGGGGAACACTGAAGCTTTCTTT. Its translation is CASSLPGGNTEAFF. The chain has TRBV7-9 and TRBJ1-1; 7 bases map to TRBD1. The CDR3 spans 14 residues. With V trimmed by 2 bases and J by 1 base, 1 base remained unmatched. The V gene's germline CDR1 is SEHNR and CDR2 FQNEAQ (reference sequence).

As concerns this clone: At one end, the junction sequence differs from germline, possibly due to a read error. The CDR3 bases are TGTGCCGGCAGTTTAACTGCGGGGCAGGACGAGCAGTACTTC. Translated: CAGSLTAGQDEQYF. V usage is TRBV27 and J usage is TRBJ2-7, with D possibly being TRBD2 (6 bases). CDR1 is MNHEY and CDR2 is SMNVEV in the germline V gene (reference sequence). This CDR3 has 14 amino acids.

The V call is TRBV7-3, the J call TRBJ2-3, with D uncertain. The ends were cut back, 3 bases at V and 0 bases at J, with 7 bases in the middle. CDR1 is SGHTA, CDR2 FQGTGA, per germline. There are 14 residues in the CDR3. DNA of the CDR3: TGTGCCAGCAGCTTCGGGTTTAGCACAGATACGCAGTATTTT. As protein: CASSFGFSTDTQYF.

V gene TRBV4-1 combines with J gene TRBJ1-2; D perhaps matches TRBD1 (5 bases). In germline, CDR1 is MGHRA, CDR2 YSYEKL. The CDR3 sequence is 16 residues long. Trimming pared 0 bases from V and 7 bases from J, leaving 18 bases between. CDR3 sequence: CASSQDLAQGLGGYTF. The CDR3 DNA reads TGCGCCAGCAGCCAAGATCTCGCCCAGGGTCTGGGTGGCTACACCTTC.

CDR3 sequence (DNA): TGTGCCAGCAGCTTAGAGGCTAGCGGGTTCTACGAGCAGTACTTC. Translating gives CASSLEASGFYEQYF. The V gene is TRBV11-2, the J gene TRBJ2-7; 8 nucleotides align to TRBD2. Germline CDR1 SGHAT, CDR2 FQNNGV. Trimming cost V 0 bases and J 3 bases; bases outside gene matches: 4. The CDR3 has 15 amino acids.

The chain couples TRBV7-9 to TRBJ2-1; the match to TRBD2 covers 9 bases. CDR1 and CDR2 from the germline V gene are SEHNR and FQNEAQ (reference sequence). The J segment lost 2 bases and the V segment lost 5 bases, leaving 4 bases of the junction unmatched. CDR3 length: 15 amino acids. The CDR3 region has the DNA TGTGCCAGCAGCCCTGAGCGGGGGGCCTACAATGAGCAGTTCTTC. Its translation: CASSPERGAYNEQFF.

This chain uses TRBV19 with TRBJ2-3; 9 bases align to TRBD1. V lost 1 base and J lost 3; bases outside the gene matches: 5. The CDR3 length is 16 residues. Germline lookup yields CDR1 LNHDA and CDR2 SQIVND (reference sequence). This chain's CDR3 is CASSIGDRVWTDTQYF. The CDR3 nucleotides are TGTGCCAGTAGTATAGGGGACAGGGTTTGGACAGATACGCAGTATTTT.

The CDR3 here is CASSQRLSGELFF. The CDR3 bases are TGTGCCAGCAGCCAGCGTCTTTCCGGGGAGCTGTTTTTT. The gene calls are TRBV16 and TRBJ2-2; D is unclear. Germline V gives CDR1 KGHSY, CDR2 FQNENV. The CDR3 runs to 13 residues. V was pared by 3 bases and J by 6 bases, with 8 bases between.

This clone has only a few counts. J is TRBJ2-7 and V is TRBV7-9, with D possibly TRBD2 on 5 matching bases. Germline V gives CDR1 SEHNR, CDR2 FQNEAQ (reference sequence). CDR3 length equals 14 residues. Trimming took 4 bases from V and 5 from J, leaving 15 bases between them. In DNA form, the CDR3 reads TGTGCCAGCAGCTCCCCGGGGTTGGTCAACGAGCAGTACTTC. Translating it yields CASSSPGLVNEQYF.

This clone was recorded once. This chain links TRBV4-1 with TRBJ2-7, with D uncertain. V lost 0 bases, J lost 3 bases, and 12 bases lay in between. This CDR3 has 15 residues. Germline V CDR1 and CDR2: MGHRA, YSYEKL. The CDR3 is CASSQELRLNYEQYF. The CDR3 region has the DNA TGCGCCAGCAGCCAAGAGCTCAGACTCAACTACGAGCAGTACTTC.

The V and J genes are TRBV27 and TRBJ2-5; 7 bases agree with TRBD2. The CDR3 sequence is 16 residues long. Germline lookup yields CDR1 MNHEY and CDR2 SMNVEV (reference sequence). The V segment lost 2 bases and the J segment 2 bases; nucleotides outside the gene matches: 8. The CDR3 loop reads CASSLSAGRAQETQYF. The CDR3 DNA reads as TGTGCCAGCAGTTTAAGCGCAGGGAGGGCACAAGAGACCCAGTACTTC.